This paragraph covers one TCR beta chain sequence. As yet, its antigen is unknown. The CDR3 is 13 amino acids. Germline V gives CDR1 SGHRS, CDR2 YFSETQ. V dropped 5 bases and J dropped 8; count of bases not matched to a gene: 6. This specimen comes from a study of graft-versus-host responses after intestinal transplantation. Study-wide background: The recipients all started with anti-thymocyte globulin induction and then took tacrolimus and steroids for 2 to 3 years.

The data were produced by immunoSEQ multiplex PCR, yet TCRdb's version contains in-frame clones alone and is incomplete. This table has tens of thousands of clones, 90% to 95% appearing once. Study-level results: GvH clonotypes were identified within recipient marrow, with a subset emerging first in ileum or blood.

The sequence came from a human donor who was the organ donor for an intestinal transplant. The starting material was unstimulated CD8+ T cells sorted from spleen or lymph node cells, obtained before transplant. The rearrangement joins TRBV5-1 to TRBJ1-4; 7 bases are a match to TRBD1. CDR3 sequence (DNA): TGCGCCAGCAGGGGGACGGGACAGGAAAAACTGTTTTTT. This encodes CASRGTGQEKLFF.